This T cell receptor (beta chain) was found in a study of human versus mouse CDR3 diversity and MHC coevolution. The study, taken as a whole, reports: Most of the three human donors had the lowest clonal inequality. iCHAO1 estimated the human TCR beta repertoire at some 1.7 million clonotypes. Human T cells underwent selection on over five different MHC II alleles.

CDR3 length: 15 residues. The germline gives CDR1 SEHNR, CDR2 FQNEAQ (reference sequence). Trimming removed 5 bases at V and 2 bases at J, with 16 bases between. The data were produced by immunoSEQ multiplex PCR, yet TCRdb's version contains in-frame clones alone and is incomplete. There are tens of thousands of clones in the sample; 85% to 95% occur only once, and roughly 0.15% lies in the top ten. On this clone: Its antigen is currently unknown.

This chain uses TRBV7-9 with TRBJ2-7, with D maybe TRBD1 (5 bases). The source material was naive CD4+ T cells from blood. As to subset: CD45RO-negative CD62L-positive naive CD4 T cells. This TCR derives from a person aged 30-69 years in good health. In nucleotides, the CDR3 is TGTGCCAGCAGCCCAGGGCGTACCCCAACCTACGAGCAGTACTTC. Residues: CASSPGRTPTYEQYF.